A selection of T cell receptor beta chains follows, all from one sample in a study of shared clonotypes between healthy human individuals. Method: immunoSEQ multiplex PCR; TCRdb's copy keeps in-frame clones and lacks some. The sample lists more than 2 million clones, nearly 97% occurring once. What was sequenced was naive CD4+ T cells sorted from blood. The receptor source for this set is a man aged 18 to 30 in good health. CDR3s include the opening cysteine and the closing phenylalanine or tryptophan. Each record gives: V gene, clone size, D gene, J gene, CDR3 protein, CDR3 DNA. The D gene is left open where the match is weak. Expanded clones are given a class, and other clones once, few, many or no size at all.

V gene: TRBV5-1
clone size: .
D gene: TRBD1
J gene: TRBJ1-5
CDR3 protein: CASSSGTANQPQHF
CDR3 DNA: TGCGCCAGCAGCTCCGGGACAGCCAATCAGCCCCAGCATTTT

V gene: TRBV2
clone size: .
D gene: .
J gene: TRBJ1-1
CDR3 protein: CASSPNLLQGSAFF
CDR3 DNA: TGTGCCAGCAGTCCAAACCTCCTACAGGGTTCAGCTTTCTTT

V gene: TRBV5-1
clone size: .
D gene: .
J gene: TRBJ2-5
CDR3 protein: CASSHGTPGQETQYF
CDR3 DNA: TGCGCCAGCAGCCACGGGACCCCGGGGCAAGAGACCCAGTACTTC

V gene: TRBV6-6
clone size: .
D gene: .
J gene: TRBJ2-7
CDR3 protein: CASSLRTAYEQYF
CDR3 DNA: TGTGCCAGCAGTTTGCGGACAGCCTACGAGCAGTACTTC

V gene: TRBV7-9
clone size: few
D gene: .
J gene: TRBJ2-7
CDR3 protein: CASSPNPYEQYF
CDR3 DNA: TGTGCCAGCAGCCCTAATCCCTACGAGCAGTACTTC

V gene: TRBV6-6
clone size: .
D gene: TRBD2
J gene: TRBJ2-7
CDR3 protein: CASSYSTSGGAYEQYF
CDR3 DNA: TGTGCCAGCAGTTACTCGACTAGCGGGGGTGCCTACGAGCAGTACTTC

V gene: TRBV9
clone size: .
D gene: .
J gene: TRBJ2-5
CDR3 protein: CASSVRESQETQYF
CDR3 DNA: TGTGCCAGCAGCGTAAGGGAGAGCCAAGAGACCCAGTACTTC

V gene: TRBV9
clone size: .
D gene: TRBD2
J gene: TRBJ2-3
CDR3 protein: CASSPALLAGGPDTQYF
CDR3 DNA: TGTGCCAGCAGCCCAGCCCTTCTAGCGGGAGGGCCCGATACGCAGTATTTT

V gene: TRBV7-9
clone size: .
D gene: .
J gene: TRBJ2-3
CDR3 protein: CASSLAVLRDTQYF
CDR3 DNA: TGTGCCAGCAGCTTAGCTGTTCTTCGTGATACGCAGTATTTT

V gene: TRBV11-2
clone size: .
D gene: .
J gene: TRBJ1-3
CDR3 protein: CASTYSLGPSSGNTIYF
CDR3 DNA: TGTGCCAGCACCTATTCCTTGGGCCCAAGCTCTGGAAACACCATATATTTT

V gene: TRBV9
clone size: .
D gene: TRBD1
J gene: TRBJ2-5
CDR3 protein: CASGTGTGKETQYF
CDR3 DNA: TGTGCCAGCGGGACGGGGACAGGGAAAGAGACCCAGTACTTC

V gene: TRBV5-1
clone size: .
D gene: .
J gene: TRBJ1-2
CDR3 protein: CASSPRVVQGDYGYTF
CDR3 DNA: TGCGCCAGCAGCCCTCGGGTGGTACAGGGTGACTATGGCTACACCTTC

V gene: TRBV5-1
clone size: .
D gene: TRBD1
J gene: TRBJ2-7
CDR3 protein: CASSPPGTGGEQYF
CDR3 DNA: TGCGCCAGCAGCCCACCCGGGACAGGGGGAGAGCAGTACTTC

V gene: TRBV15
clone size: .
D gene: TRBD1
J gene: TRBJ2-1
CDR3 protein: CATSRGGDRGYNEQFF
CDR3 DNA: TGTGCCACCAGCAGAGGGGGAGACAGGGGCTACAATGAGCAGTTCTTC

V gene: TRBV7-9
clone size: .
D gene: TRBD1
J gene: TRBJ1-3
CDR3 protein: CASSLLQGLRGNTIYF
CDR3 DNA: TGTGCCAGCAGCTTATTACAGGGGTTGCGAGGAAACACCATATATTTT

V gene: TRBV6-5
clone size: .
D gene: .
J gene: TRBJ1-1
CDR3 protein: CASSLATNTEAFF
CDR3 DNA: TGTGCCAGCAGCCTAGCCACGAACACTGAAGCTTTCTTT

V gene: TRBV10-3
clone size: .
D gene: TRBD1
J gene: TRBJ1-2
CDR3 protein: CAISTDGTGNRGGYTF
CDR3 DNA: TGTGCCATCAGTACAGACGGGACAGGGAATCGAGGCGGCTACACCTTC

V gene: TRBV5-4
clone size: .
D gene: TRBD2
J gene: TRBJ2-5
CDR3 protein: CASSRWASGQETQYF
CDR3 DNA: TGTGCCAGCAGCCGATGGGCTAGCGGGCAAGAGACCCAGTACTTC

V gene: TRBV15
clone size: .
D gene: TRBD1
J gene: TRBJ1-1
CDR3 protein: CATRGRGLPTNTEAFF
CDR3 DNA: TGTGCCACCCGGGGCAGGGGGCTGCCCACGAACACTGAAGCTTTCTTT

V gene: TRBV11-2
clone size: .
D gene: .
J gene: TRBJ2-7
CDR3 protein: CASSLEPYEQYF
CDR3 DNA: TGTGCCAGCAGCTTAGAACCCTACGAGCAGTACTTC

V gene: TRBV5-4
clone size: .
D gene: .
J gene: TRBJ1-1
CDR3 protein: CASSFDHTEAFF
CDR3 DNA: TGTGCCAGCAGCTTTGACCACACTGAAGCTTTCTTT

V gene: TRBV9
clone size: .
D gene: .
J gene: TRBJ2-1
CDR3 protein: CASSVGPASSYNEQFF
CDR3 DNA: TGTGCCAGCAGCGTAGGTCCAGCGAGCTCCTACAATGAGCAGTTCTTC

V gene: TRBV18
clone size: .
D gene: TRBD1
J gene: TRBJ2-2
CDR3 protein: CATAGQELNTGELFF
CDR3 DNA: TGTGCCACCGCCGGACAGGAACTCAACACCGGGGAGCTGTTTTTT

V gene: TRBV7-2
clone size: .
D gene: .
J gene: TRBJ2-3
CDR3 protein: CASSLKPATDTQYF
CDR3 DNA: TGTGCCAGCAGCTTAAAGCCGGCGACAGATACGCAGTATTTT

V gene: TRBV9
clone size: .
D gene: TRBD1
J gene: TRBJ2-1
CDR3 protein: CASSPRTGGNEQFF
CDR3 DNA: TGTGCCAGCAGCCCCAGGACAGGGGGCAATGAGCAGTTCTTC

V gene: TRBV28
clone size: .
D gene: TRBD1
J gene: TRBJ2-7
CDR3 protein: CASSSGQPSYEQYF
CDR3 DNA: TGTGCCAGCAGTTCGGGACAGCCCTCCTACGAGCAGTACTTC

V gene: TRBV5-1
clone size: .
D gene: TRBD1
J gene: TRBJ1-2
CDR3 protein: CASSGGQVAYGYTF
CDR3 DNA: TGCGCCAGCAGCGGGGGACAGGTGGCCTATGGCTACACCTTC

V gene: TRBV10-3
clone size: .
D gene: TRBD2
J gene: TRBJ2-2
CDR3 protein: CAIGGEANTGELFF
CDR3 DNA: TGTGCCATCGGGGGGGAAGCGAACACCGGGGAGCTGTTTTTT

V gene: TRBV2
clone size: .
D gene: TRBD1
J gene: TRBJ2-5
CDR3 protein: CASNGQGRQETQYF
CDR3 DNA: TGTGCCAGCAACGGACAGGGGCGGCAAGAGACCCAGTACTTC

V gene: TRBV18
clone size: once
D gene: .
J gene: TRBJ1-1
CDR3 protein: CASSPAVTNTEAFF
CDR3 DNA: TGTGCCAGCTCTCCCGCGGTTACAAACACTGAAGCTTTCTTT

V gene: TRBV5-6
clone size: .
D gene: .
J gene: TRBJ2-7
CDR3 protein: CASTRNGLAYEQYF
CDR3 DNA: TGTGCCAGCACCCGTAACGGGCTAGCCTACGAGCAGTACTTC

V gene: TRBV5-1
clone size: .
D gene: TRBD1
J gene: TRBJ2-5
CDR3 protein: CASSPRGRETQYF
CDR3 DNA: TGCGCCAGCAGCCCCAGGGGGCGGGAGACCCAGTACTTC

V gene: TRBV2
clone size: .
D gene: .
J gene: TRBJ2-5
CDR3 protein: CASSPGQETQYF
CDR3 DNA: TGTGCCAGCAGTCCAGGGCAAGAGACCCAGTACTTC

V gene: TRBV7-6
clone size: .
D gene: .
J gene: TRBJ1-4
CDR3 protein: CASSTGTKPNEKLFF
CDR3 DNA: TGTGCCAGCAGCACCGGGACGAAACCTAATGAAAAACTGTTTTTT

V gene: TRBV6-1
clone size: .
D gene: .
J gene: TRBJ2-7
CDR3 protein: CASSRGDSFYEQYF
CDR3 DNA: TGTGCCAGCAGTAGGGGGGACTCCTTCTACGAGCAGTACTTC

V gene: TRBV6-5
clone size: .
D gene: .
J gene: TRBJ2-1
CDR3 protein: CASSYGPVLNNEQFF
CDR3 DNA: TGTGCCAGCAGTTACGGCCCAGTCTTAAACAATGAGCAGTTCTTC